This entry lists 26 T cell receptor beta chains sequenced from one sample in a study of shared T cell receptors in the human thymus. Measured with immunoSEQ multiplex PCR; TCRdb has only the in-frame clones, and not every one. Among hundreds of thousands of clones listed, roughly 90% were seen once. These data also formed part of another study, on human thymus T cells.

The specimen sequenced was thymocytes. The source is a boy younger than two with a congenital heart defect.

This chain connects TRBV7-2 to TRBJ2-7, with D possibly TRBD1 on 6 matching bases. From germline, CDR1 is SGHTA and CDR2 FQGNSA. V was shortened by 4 bases and J by 6 bases, with 10 bases between the two germline ends. CDR3 length: 12 residues. The chain's CDR3 is CASSSGQSEQYF. The CDR3 nucleotides read TGTGCCAGCAGCTCCGGACAGAGCGAGCAGTACTTC.

The chain has TRBV6-5 and TRBJ1-5, with D possibly matching TRBD1 (5 bases). The CDR3 is 15 residues long. Germline V gene sequence: CDR1 MNHEY, CDR2 SVGAGI. V was pared by 4 bases and J by 3 bases, with 13 bases between. In DNA form, the CDR3 reads TGTGCCAGCAGTTCTCAGGGTAGGAACAATCAGCCCCAGCATTTT. Translation gives CASSSQGRNNQPQHF.

V gene TRBV6-5 combines with J gene TRBJ2-7; 10 bases line up with TRBD2. Germline V gene lookup returns CDR1 MNHEY and CDR2 SVGAGI. Trimming cost V 1 base and J 4 bases; bases outside gene matches: 7. The CDR3 is 16 amino acids. The CDR3 nucleotides read TGTGCCAGCAGTTACTTAACTAGCGGGACTCCTTACGAGCAGTACTTC. Amino acids: CASSYLTSGTPYEQYF.

V is TRBV27 and J is TRBJ2-1; 7 bases map to TRBD2. After removal of 2 bases from V and 7 bases from J, the junction contained 8 bases not matched to a gene. The CDR3 sequence is 15 residues long. CDR1 is MNHEY, CDR2 SMNVEV, per germline (reference sequence). CDR3: CASSLGGRWRNEQFF. DNA of the CDR3: TGTGCCAGCAGTTTAGGCGGGAGATGGAGAAATGAGCAGTTCTTC.

This chain links TRBV6-1 with TRBJ1-2, with 12 bases fitting TRBD1. The CDR3 length is 17 residues. J gave up 2 bases and V 4 bases, and 8 bases lay outside the gene matches. Germline loops: CDR1 MNHNS, CDR2 SASEGT. The CDR3 nucleotides read TGTGCCAGCAGTGGGTACCGGGACAGGGGGCTGAACTATGGCTACACCTTC. This gives the protein CASSGYRDRGLNYGYTF.

The rearrangement joins TRBV6-5 to TRBJ2-7; tentatively, D is TRBD1 (6 bases). CDR1 and CDR2 (germline): MNHEY, SVGAGI. The CDR3 sequence is 11 residues long. Trimming cost V 8 bases and J 2 bases, with 7 bases left between them. CDR3 sequence: CASAGAYEQYF. In DNA form, the CDR3 reads TGTGCCAGCGCAGGGGCCTACGAGCAGTACTTC.

The rearrangement links TRBV6-5 to TRBJ2-3, with D perhaps matching TRBD2 (6 bases). With 6 bases removed from V and 3 bases from J, the gap between germline ends came to 16 bases. CDR1 and CDR2 (germline): MNHEY, SVGAGI. This CDR3 is 15 amino acids long. CDR3 nucleotide sequence: TGTGCCAGCAGGGGGACCTGGGGGGATACAGATACGCAGTATTTT. It specifies CASRGTWGDTDTQYF.

This sequence joins TRBV29-1 and TRBJ2-1, with D tentatively TRBD2 (7 bases). This CDR3 region has 15 residues. Germline V gives CDR1 SQVTM, CDR2 ANQGSEA. The ends were cut back, 5 bases at V and 9 bases at J, with 23 bases in the middle. The CDR3 DNA reads TGCAGCGTTAGGGGGGGGCGTCGCGGGGATCTTGAGCAGTTCTTC. It specifies CSVRGGRRGDLEQFF.

CDR3 amino acids: CASSLERGGNEQFF. Written as DNA, the CDR3 is TGTGCCAGCAGCTTGGAACGAGGAGGGAATGAGCAGTTCTTC. The chain links TRBV5-4 to TRBJ2-1; D is perhaps TRBD2 (6 bases). Germline CDR1 and CDR2: SGHNT and YYREEE (reference sequence). Trimming took off 0 bases at V and 7 bases at J, with 11 bases between the two ends. There are 14 residues in the CDR3.

This clone was counted only a few times. The chain carries TRBV7-9 and TRBJ1-4; D is ambiguous. This CDR3 is 13 amino acids long. Germline lookup yields CDR1 SEHNR and CDR2 FQNEAQ (reference sequence). Trimming stripped 5 bases from V and 14 bases from J, with 18 bases between. The CDR3 reads CASSDFRTNYLFF. For the CDR3, the DNA is TGTGCCAGCAGCGATTTCCGAACAAACTATCTGTTTTTT.

The chain carries TRBV11-2 and TRBJ2-7; 7 nucleotides match TRBD1. This CDR3 comprises 17 residues. Germline V lookup: CDR1 SGHAT, CDR2 FQNNGV. The trim removed 4 bases at V and 5 bases at J, leaving 17 bases unmatched. In DNA, the CDR3 is TGTGCCAGCAGCTCCAGGGGGAGTAGGGGCGCACGTCACGAGCAGTACTTC. Translated: CASSSRGSRGARHEQYF.

The rearrangement uses TRBV4-2 and TRBJ1-2; TRBD1 agrees at 9 bases. Germline V gene lookup returns CDR1 LGHNA and CDR2 YNFKEQ. V was pared by 1 base and J by 4 bases, with 4 bases of the junction left unmatched. The CDR3 is made up of 15 amino acids. For the CDR3, the DNA is TGTGCCAGCAGCCAAGGTATACAGGGGGCCTATGGCTACACCTTC. It is translated as CASSQGIQGAYGYTF.

This chain connects TRBV4-3 to TRBJ2-1; 9 nucleotides agree with TRBD1. This CDR3 is built from 15 residues. V lost 4 bases and J lost 5; bases outside the gene matches: 6. CDR1 and CDR2 (germline): LGHNA, YSLEER. As DNA, the CDR3 is TGCGCCAGCAGCCCGCGGGACAGGGCAGACAATGAGCAGTTCTTC. It yields the protein CASSPRDRADNEQFF.

Note on this clone: A junction boundary mismatches the germline segment, possibly from a read error. The DNA of the CDR3 is TGTGCTAGTGGTTCAGGGGACAATAACTATGGCTACCCCTTC. This codes for CASGSGDNNYGYPF. The rearrangement joins TRBV12-5 to TRBJ1-2; possible D gene TRBD1, 6 bases. This CDR3 has 14 residues. Looked up from germline, CDR1 is LGHNT and CDR2 is FRNRAP.

The V call is TRBV27, the J call TRBJ2-1, with 9 nucleotides matching TRBD2. CDR3 size: 15 residues. After removal of 6 bases from V and 2 bases from J, the junction contained 5 bases not matched to a gene. CDR1 and CDR2 from the germline V gene are MNHEY and SMNVEV (reference sequence). In DNA form, the CDR3 reads TGTGCCAGCAGACCGACTAGCGGTCCCTACAATGAGCAGTTCTTC. This codes for CASRPTSGPYNEQFF.

The chain has TRBV11-3 and TRBJ2-3; no reliable D call. Trimming removed 5 bases at V and 2 bases at J, with 29 bases between. This CDR3 is built from 20 residues. From germline, CDR1 is SGHNT and CDR2 YENEEA. In nucleotides, the CDR3 is TGTGCCAGCAGCCCCGTGTCCGAGTTCGTACCCGAAATTTCCACAGATACGCAGTATTTT. Encoded protein: CASSPVSEFVPEISTDTQYF.

This chain joins TRBV7-3 and TRBJ2-7; D call uncertain. The ends were cut back, 1 base at V and 6 bases at J, with 10 bases in the middle. This CDR3 has 13 amino acids. The germline CDR1 and CDR2 sequences are SGHTA and FQGTGA. This CDR3 reads CASSLSGLGEQYF. The CDR3 DNA reads TGTGCCAGCAGCTTAAGTGGTCTCGGCGAGCAGTACTTC.

This clone was seen more than once but under ten times. This chain uses TRBV7-2 with TRBJ1-2; 9 bases match TRBD1. Germline lookup yields CDR1 SGHTA and CDR2 FQGNSA. The CDR3 sequence is 15 residues long. The J segment lost 14 bases and the V segment lost 4 bases, leaving 17 bases of the junction unmatched. This CDR3 reads CASSSDIQGAAPLTF. The DNA of the CDR3 is TGTGCCAGCAGCTCAGACATACAGGGGGCGGCCCCGTTGACCTTC.

The V gene is TRBV27, the J gene TRBJ1-1, with TRBD1 matching over 9 bases. The CDR3 is 15 amino acids. Germline V gene sequence: CDR1 MNHEY, CDR2 SMNVEV (reference sequence). Losses at the gene ends were 5 bases for V and 1 base for J; bases not matched to a gene: 5. The CDR3 region has the DNA TGTGCCAGCAGTCTACGGGACAGGGAGAACACTGAAGCTTTCTTT. Protein: CASSLRDRENTEAFF.

This clone appeared once. The chain recombines TRBV10-2 with TRBJ1-3; D is possibly TRBD1 (5 bases). Per germline, CDR1 WSHSY and CDR2 SAAADI. V was clipped by 4 bases and J by 4 bases, with 20 bases between them. The CDR3 sequence is 17 residues long. For the CDR3, the DNA is TGCGCCAGCAGTGTTGGGGGAGGGGATTTGCCGGGAAACACCATATATTTT. Translation gives CASSVGGGDLPGNTIYF.

The V and J genes are TRBV30 and TRBJ2-2; D gene ambiguous. The germline CDR1 and CDR2 sequences are GTSNPN and SVGIG (reference sequence). The CDR3 runs 17 residues. The germline V and J ends were trimmed by 2 bases and 0 bases, with 16 bases remaining between them. The CDR3 protein is CAWSPEVHCANTGELFF. The DNA for the CDR3 is TGTGCCTGGAGTCCCGAAGTTCACTGCGCGAACACCGGGGAGCTGTTTTTT.

V usage is TRBV6-5 and J usage is TRBJ2-7, with D perhaps matching TRBD2 (7 bases). The CDR3 sequence is 14 residues long. V was trimmed by 7 bases and J by 0 bases, leaving 13 bases between them. CDR1 and CDR2 (germline): MNHEY, SVGAGI. CDR3 sequence (DNA): TGTGCCAGCATCCCGAGGGGGGGCTCCTACGAGCAGTACTTC. This codes for CASIPRGGSYEQYF.

This chain uses TRBV4-1 with TRBJ2-4, with D possibly matching TRBD2 (6 bases). Germline CDR1 and CDR2: MGHRA and YSYEKL. The V end was cut by 5 bases, the J end by 0 bases, with 17 bases between. The CDR3 consists of 17 residues. CDR3 nucleotide sequence: TGCGCCAGCAGCGCGGGACTCCCTGGGGTAGCCAAAAACATTCAGTACTTC. It translates to CASSAGLPGVAKNIQYF.

The V gene is TRBV4-2, the J gene TRBJ2-7; 7 nucleotides line up with TRBD1. Germline CDR1 is LGHNA and CDR2 is YNFKEQ. This CDR3 has 20 amino acids. V was pared by 0 bases and J by 6 bases, with 23 bases of the junction left unmatched. For the CDR3, the DNA is TGTGCCAGCAGCCAAGATTGGAGGACAGGCCAAAGAGGGCGGGTGGGCGAGCAGTACTTC. Residues: CASSQDWRTGQRGRVGEQYF.

This chain links TRBV11-2 with TRBJ2-1; 10 bases agree with TRBD1. The CDR3 extends over 15 amino acids. Trimming at V came to 6 bases and at J to 6 bases, leaving 8 bases not matched to a gene. CDR1 is SGHAT, CDR2 FQNNGV, per germline. CDR3 DNA sequence: TGTGCCAGCAGGGACCGGGACAGGGGTCGCAATGAGCAGTTCTTC. Its protein product is CASRDRDRGRNEQFF.

The J gene is TRBJ1-1, the V gene TRBV7-8; 10 bases map to TRBD1. CDR1 and CDR2 (germline): SGHVS, FQNEAQ. The CDR3 loop spans 14 amino acids. Unmatched junction bases numbered 7, after V lost 5 bases and J lost 7 bases. CDR3 in amino acids: CASSPGTGVVEAFF. CDR3 DNA: TGTGCCAGCAGCCCAGGGACAGGGGTGGTTGAAGCTTTCTTT.